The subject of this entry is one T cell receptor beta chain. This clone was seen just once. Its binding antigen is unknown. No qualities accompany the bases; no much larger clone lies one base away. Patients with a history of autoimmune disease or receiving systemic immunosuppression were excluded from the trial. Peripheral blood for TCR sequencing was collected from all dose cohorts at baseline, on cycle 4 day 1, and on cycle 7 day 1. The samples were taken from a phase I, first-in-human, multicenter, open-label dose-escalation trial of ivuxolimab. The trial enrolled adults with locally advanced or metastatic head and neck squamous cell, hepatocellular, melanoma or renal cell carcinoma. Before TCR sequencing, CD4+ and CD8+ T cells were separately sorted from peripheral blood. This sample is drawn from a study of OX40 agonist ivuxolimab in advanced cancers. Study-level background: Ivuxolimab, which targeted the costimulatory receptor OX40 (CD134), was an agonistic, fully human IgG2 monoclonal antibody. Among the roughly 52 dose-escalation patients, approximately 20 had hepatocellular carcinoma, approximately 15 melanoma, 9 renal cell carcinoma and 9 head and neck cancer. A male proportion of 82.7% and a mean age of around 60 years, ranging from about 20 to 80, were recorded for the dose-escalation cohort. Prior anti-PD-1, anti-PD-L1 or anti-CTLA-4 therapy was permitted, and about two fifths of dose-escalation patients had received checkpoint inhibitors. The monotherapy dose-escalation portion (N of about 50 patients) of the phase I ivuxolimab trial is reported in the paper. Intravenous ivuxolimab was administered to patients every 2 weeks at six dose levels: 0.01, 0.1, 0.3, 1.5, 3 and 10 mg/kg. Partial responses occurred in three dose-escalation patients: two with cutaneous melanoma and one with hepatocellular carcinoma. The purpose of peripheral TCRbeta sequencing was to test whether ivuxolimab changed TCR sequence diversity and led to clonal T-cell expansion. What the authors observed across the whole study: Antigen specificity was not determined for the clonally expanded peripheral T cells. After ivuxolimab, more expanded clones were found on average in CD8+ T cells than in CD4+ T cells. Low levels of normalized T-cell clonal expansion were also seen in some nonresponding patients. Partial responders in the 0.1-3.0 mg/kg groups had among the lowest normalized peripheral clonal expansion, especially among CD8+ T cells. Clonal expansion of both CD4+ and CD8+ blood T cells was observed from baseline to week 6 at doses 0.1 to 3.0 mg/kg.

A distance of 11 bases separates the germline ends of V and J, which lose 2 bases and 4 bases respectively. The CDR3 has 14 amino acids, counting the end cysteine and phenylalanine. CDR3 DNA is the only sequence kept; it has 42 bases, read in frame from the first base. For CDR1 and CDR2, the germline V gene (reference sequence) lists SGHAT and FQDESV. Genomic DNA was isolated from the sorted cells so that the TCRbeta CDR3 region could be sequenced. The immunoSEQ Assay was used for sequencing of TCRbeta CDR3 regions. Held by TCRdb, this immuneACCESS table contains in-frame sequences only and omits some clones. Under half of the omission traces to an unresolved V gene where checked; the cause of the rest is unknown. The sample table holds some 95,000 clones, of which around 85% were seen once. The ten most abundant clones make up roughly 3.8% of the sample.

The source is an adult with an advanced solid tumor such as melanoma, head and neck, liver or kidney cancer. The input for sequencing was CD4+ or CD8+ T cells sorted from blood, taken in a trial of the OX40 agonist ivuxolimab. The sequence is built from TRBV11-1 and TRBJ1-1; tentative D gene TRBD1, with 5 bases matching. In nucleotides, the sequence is TGTGCCAGCAGCTTAAATCAGGGAAGCACTGAAGCTTTCTTT. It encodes CASSLNQGSTEAFF.